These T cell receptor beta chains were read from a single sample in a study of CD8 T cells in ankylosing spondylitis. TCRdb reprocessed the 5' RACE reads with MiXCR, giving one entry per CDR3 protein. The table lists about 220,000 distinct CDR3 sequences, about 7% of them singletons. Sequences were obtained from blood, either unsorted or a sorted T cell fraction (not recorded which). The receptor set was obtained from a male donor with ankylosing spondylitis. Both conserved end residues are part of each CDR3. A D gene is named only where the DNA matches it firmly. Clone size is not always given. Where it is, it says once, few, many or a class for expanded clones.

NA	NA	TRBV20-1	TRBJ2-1	CSASHHWTQEQFF	TGCAGTGCTAGCCACCACTGGACGCAGGAGCAGTTCTTC
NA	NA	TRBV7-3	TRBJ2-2	CASSLIRGTGELFF	TGTGCCAGCAGCTTAATTAGAGGAACCGGGGAGCTGTTTTTT
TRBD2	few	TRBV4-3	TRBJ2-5	CASSPRAGGPETQYF	TGCGCCAGCAGCCCCCGAGCGGGAGGGCCTGAGACCCAGTACTTC
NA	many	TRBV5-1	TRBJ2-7	CASSLVSAAYEQYF	TGCGCCAGCAGCTTGGTGTCGGCAGCCTACGAGCAGTACTTC
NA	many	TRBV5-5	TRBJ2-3	CASSLDGFSTDTQYF	TGTGCCAGCAGCTTGGATGGCTTTAGCACAGATACGCAGTATTTT
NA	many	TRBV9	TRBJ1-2	CASSLGIGEGYTF	TGTGCCAGCAGCCTAGGGATCGGCGAAGGCTACACCTTC
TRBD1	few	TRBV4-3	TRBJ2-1	CASSRLTGAVDNEQFF	TGCGCCAGCAGCCGCCTGACAGGGGCCGTGGACAATGAGCAGTTCTTC
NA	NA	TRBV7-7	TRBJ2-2	CASSYRTGEAGELFF	TGTGCTAGCAGCTACCGAACAGGGGAGGCCGGGGAGCTGTTTTTT
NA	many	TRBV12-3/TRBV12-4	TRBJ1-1	CASSPEYPGMNTEAFF	TGTGCCAGCAGTCCGGAATACCCGGGGATGAACACTGAAGCTTTCTTT
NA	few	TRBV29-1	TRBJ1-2	CSVHTGNYGYTF	TGCAGCGTGCACACAGGGAACTATGGCTACACCTTC
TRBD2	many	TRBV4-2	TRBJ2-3	CASSQELEAGDLTDTQYF	TGTGCCAGCAGCCAAGAGCTGGAAGCGGGGGACCTCACAGATACGCAGTATTTT
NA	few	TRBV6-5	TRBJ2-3	CASSYSGQALGDTQYF	TGTGCCAGCAGTTACTCGGGGCAGGCCTTAGGAGATACGCAGTATTTT
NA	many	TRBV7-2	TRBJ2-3	CASSLAVFRGSTDTQYF	TGTGCCAGCAGCTTAGCGGTATTCAGGGGAAGCACAGATACGCAGTATTTT
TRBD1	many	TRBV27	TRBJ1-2	CASSLRPGQGVDGYTF	TGTGCCAGCAGCTTACGTCCGGGACAGGGGGTTGATGGCTACACCTTC
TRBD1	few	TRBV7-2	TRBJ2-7	CASSLDQQGSEQYF	TGTGCCAGCAGCCTCGACCAACAGGGGAGCGAGCAGTACTTC
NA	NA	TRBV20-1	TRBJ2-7	CSAVKGRGYEQYF	TGCAGTGCCGTAAAGGGGCGCGGGTACGAGCAGTACTTC
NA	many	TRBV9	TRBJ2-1	CASSVSSKNEQFF	TGTGCCAGCAGCGTTTCTAGTAAGAATGAGCAGTTCTTC
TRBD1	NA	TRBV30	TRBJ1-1	CAWALGAGGEAFF	TGTGCCTGGGCCTTAGGGGCAGGGGGCGAAGCTTTCTTT
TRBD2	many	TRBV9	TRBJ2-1	CASSVEHGSGGSRNEQFF	TGTGCCAGCAGCGTAGAGCATGGTAGCGGGGGGTCGAGGAATGAGCAGTTCTTC
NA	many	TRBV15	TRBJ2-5	CATTTDEYARETQYF	TGTGCCACCACAACCGACGAGTATGCAAGGGAGACCCAGTACTTC
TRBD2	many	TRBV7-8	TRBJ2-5	CASSFGLAGATGEETQYF	TGTGCCAGCAGCTTCGGACTAGCGGGGGCCACGGGGGAGGAGACCCAGTACTTC
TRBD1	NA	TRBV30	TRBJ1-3	CAGTGGNTIYF	TGTGCCGGGACAGGCGGAAACACCATATATTTT
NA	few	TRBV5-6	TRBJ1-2	CASSLGQGGSFYGYTF	TGTGCCAGCAGCTTGGGCCAAGGGGGGTCCTTCTATGGCTACACCTTC
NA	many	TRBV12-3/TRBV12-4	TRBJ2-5	CASSLVASETQYF	TGTGCCAGCAGTTTAGTAGCGTCGGAGACCCAGTACTTC
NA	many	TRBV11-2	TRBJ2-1	CASSLDPLPHLSYNEQFF	TGTGCCAGCAGCTTAGACCCACTGCCCCACTTATCCTACAATGAGCAGTTCTTC
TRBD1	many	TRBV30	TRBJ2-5	CAWRTGEETQYF	TGTGCCTGGAGGACAGGGGAAGAGACCCAGTACTTC
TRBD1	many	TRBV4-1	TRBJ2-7	CASSQRDRVREQYF	TGCGCCAGCAGCCAGAGGGACAGGGTGAGAGAGCAGTACTTC
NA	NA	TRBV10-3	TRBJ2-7	CAISESLGEVHEQYF	TGTGCCATCAGTGAGTCTCTGGGAGAAGTCCACGAGCAGTACTTC
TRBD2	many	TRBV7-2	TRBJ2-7	CASSFIRGGAYEQYF	TGTGCCAGCAGCTTCATTCGCGGGGGGGCCTACGAGCAGTACTTC
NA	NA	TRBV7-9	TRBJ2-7	CASRYGHYEQYF	TGTGCCAGCAGATACGGGCATTACGAGCAGTACTTC
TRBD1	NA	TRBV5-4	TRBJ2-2	CASSEALQGQSGELFF	TGTGCCAGCAGCGAGGCCCTACAGGGGCAGAGCGGGGAGCTGTTTTTT
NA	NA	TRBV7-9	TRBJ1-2	CASSPGGVGGYTF	TGTGCCAGCAGCCCCGGAGGAGTGGGCGGCTACACCTTC
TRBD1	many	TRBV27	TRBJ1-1	CASSWLMLTGSNTEAFF	TGTGCCAGCAGCTGGCTTATGTTGACAGGGAGTAACACTGAAGCTTTCTTT
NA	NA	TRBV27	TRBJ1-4	CASSLGFATNEKLFF	TGTGCCAGCAGTTTAGGTTTTGCAACTAATGAAAAACTGTTTTTT
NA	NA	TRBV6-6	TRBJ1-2	CASMLNYGYTF	TGTGCCAGCATGCTCAACTATGGCTACACCTTC
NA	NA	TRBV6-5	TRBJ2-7	CASSYSYRHHEQYF	TGTGCCAGCAGTTACTCGTACAGGCACCACGAGCAGTACTTC
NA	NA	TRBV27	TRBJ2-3	CASSLLGGRGTQYF	TGTGCCAGCAGTTTGCTTGGGGGCCGGGGTACGCAGTATTTT
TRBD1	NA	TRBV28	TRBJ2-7	CAIRAGGLYEQYF	TGTGCCATCAGAGCAGGGGGCCTCTACGAGCAGTACTTC
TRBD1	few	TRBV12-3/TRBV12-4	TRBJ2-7	CATKTGGHEQYF	TGTGCCACCAAGACAGGGGGCCACGAGCAGTACTTC
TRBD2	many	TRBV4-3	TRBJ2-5	CASSRIYGGRSETQYF	TGCGCCAGCAGCCGTATTTACGGCGGGAGATCTGAGACCCAGTACTTC
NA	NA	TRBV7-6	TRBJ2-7	CASSLALGGTYEQYF	TGTGCCAGCAGCTTAGCGCTAGGGGGGACCTACGAGCAGTACTTC
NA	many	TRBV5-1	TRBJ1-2	CASSSSGDGYTF	TGCGCCAGCAGCTCCTCAGGGGACGGCTACACCTTC